This T cell receptor beta chain emerged from a study of glioma-infiltrating T cells after dendritic cell vaccination. About the research overall: Patients had newly diagnosed or recurrent glioblastoma and received dendritic cell vaccines.

This clone was recorded only once. Up to about 2 ug genomic DNA was used for TCRB CDR3 amplification. Primers: 60 V beta forward and 13 J beta reverse. TCRdb's copy holds only in-frame clones and misses some; the assay was immunoSEQ multiplex PCR. The sample holds tens of thousands of clones, around nine tenths seen once. The CDR3 is 16 amino acids. J lost 3 bases, V lost 3 bases, and 10 bases had no gene match. V is TRBV23-1 and J is TRBJ1-1; 7 positions match TRBD1. TRBV23-1 is annotated as an ORF whose role is uncertain. Here the sequenced sample was blood, taken before dendritic cell vaccination. This sequence originates from a human donor with glioblastoma. This chain's CDR3 is CASSQPAGGMYTEAFF. For the CDR3, the DNA is TGCGCCAGCAGTCAGCCGGCAGGGGGGATGTACACTGAAGCTTTCTTT.